The 30 T cell receptor beta chains below all came from one sample that was sequenced in a study of CDR3 diversity in severe acne. A single record per CDR3 protein comes from TCRdb applying MiXCR to the PCR reads. The table lists some 84,000 distinct CDR3 sequences, roughly half of them singletons, with roughly a tenth in the top ten. Sequenced input: blood. The receptors derive from a male donor in good health, serving as a control.

This clonotype was seen ten or more times. The chain couples TRBV5-8 to TRBJ2-3; no reliable D call. Germline V lookup: CDR1 SGHTS, CDR2 YDEGEE. Trimming removed 2 bases at V and 1 base at J, with 5 bases between. CDR3 length equals 13 residues. CDR3 nucleotide sequence: TGTGCCAGCAGCTTTGGTGGCACAGATACGCAGTATTTT. Its translation is CASSFGGTDTQYF.

Here the CDR3 reads CASTSGTPRWETQYF. The CDR3 region has the DNA TGTGCCAGCACCTCCGGGACCCCTAGGTGGGAGACCCAGTACTTC. The J gene is TRBJ2-5, the V gene TRBV25-1; D could derive from TRBD1 or TRBD2 (5 bases each). Germline CDR1 MGHDK, CDR2 SYGVNS. Trimming pared 7 bases from V and 5 bases from J, leaving 20 bases between. The CDR3 runs 15 residues.

CDR3 coding DNA: TGTGCCACCAGTGACCAGAGCGGGCCTCCCTACGAGCAGTACTTC. Its protein product is CATSDQSGPPYEQYF. The rearrangement links TRBV24-1 to TRBJ2-7; the D gene is possibly TRBD2 (6 bases). Trimming left V 4 bases short and J 2 bases short, with 14 bases between. Germline values: CDR1 KGHDR, CDR2 SFDVKD. The CDR3 spans 15 residues.

This clonotype was seen many times. The chain carries TRBV24-1 and TRBJ2-7; TRBD1 agrees at 9 bases. The V segment lost 4 bases and the J segment 3 bases; nucleotides outside the gene matches: 6. The CDR3 has 15 residues. Germline values: CDR1 KGHDR, CDR2 SFDVKD. CDR3 region: CATSDPGTGIYEQYF. CDR3 in DNA: TGTGCCACCAGTGACCCCGGGACAGGGATCTACGAGCAGTACTTC.

The rearrangement joins TRBV10-2 to TRBJ2-1, with 13 nucleotides matching TRBD2. Germline assignment: CDR1 WSHSY and CDR2 SAAADI. The CDR3 length is 20 residues. V gave up 6 bases and J gave up 8 bases; unmatched junction bases: 22. The chain's CDR3 is CASRLAGENTGTSGKDEQFF. CDR3 in DNA: TGCGCCAGCAGGTTAGCGGGGGAGAACACCGGGACTAGCGGGAAGGATGAGCAGTTCTTC.

The table lists this clonotype with a few counts. The V and J genes are TRBV6-5 and TRBJ1-1; TRBD1 might be the D (5 bases). V lost 6 bases and J lost 5, with 16 bases in between. Germline CDR1 is MNHEY and CDR2 is SVGAGI. The CDR3 runs 14 residues. The CDR3 sequence is CASSPPGGWTEAFF. The CDR3 DNA reads TGTGCCAGCAGCCCGCCGGGGGGGTGGACTGAAGCTTTCTTT.

The chain is built from TRBV11-2 and TRBJ2-1; 11 nucleotides align to TRBD2. V lost 5 bases to trimming and J lost 4 bases; unmatched junction nucleotides: 7. Germline-derived CDR1 and CDR2 are SGHAT and FQNNGV. The CDR3 consists of 16 residues. Here the CDR3 reads CASSAAGTSGYNEQFF. Here the CDR3 DNA reads TGTGCCAGCAGCGCCGCCGGGACTAGCGGATACAATGAGCAGTTCTTC.

With respect to this clonotype: The junction differs from germline at one of its ends, possibly a read error. The J gene is TRBJ1-1, the V gene TRBV15; no clear D. Germline assignment: CDR1 LNHNV and CDR2 YYDKDF (reference sequence). The CDR3 extends over 13 amino acids. CDR3 sequence: CATSRGVNTEALF. CDR3 nucleotides: TGTGCCACCAGCAGAGGGGTGAACACTGAAGCTCTCTTT.

This clonotype was observed at least ten times. The V and J genes are TRBV9 and TRBJ1-6, with D perhaps matching TRBD1 (5 bases). The length of the CDR3 is 14 residues. The ends were cut back, 0 bases at V and 9 bases at J, with 10 bases in the middle. Germline CDR1 SGDLS, CDR2 YYNGEE. This CDR3 is CASSVGTGGSPLHF. The DNA for the CDR3 is TGTGCCAGCAGCGTAGGTACAGGCGGTTCACCCCTCCACTTT.

The gene calls are TRBV2 and TRBJ1-1; D is possibly TRBD1 (5 bases). This CDR3 has 14 amino acids. V lost 10 bases and J lost 0, with 15 bases in between. The germline V gene encodes CDR1 SNHLY and CDR2 FYNNEI. The CDR3 DNA reads TGTGCCACCCATGGGAGGGGAATGAACACTGAAGCTTTCTTT. As protein: CATHGRGMNTEAFF.

The chain is built from TRBV7-2 and TRBJ2-3; 9 nucleotides match TRBD1. Unmatched junction bases numbered 6, after V lost 5 bases and J lost 0 bases. The CDR3 is 16 residues long. The germline CDR1 and CDR2 sequences are SGHTA and FQGNSA. The CDR3 coding sequence is TGTGCCAGCAGCCCCGGGACAGGGCAAAGCACAGATACGCAGTATTTT. This translates into CASSPGTGQSTDTQYF. The whole variable domain, filled in from reference TRBV7-2 and TRBJ2-3, reads GAGVSQSPSNKVTEKGKDVELRCDPISGHTALYWYRQSLGQGLEFLIYFQGNSAPDKSGLPSDRFSAERTGGSVSTLTIQRTQQEDSAVYLCASSPGTGQSTDTQYFGPGTRLTVL.

This clonotype has a handful of counts. The chain couples TRBV9 to TRBJ1-2; no clear D gene. Germline loops: CDR1 SGDLS, CDR2 YYNGEE. V lost 3 bases to trimming and J lost 6 bases, with 3 bases between them. This CDR3 is 10 amino acids long. The CDR3 loop is CASSGHGYTF. The CDR3 bases are TGTGCCAGCAGCGGTCATGGCTACACCTTC.

The V call is TRBV9, the J call TRBJ1-2, with no clear D. The CDR3 covers 15 residues. CDR1 SGDLS and CDR2 YYNGEE come from the germline V gene. Deletions cut 0 bases from V and 0 bases from J, with 9 bases between. CDR3 protein: CASSVGRSTNYGYTF. The CDR3 bases are TGTGCCAGCAGCGTAGGCAGGAGTACTAACTATGGCTACACCTTC.

This chain connects TRBV7-8 to TRBJ1-3, with a tentative D call TRBD1 (5 bases). V shed 0 bases and J shed 2 bases, with 5 bases lying between them. The CDR3 extends over 14 amino acids. The germline CDR1 and CDR2 sequences are SGHVS and FQNEAQ. CDR3 in DNA: TGTGCCAGCAGCTTAGCAGGGGCTGGAAACACCATATATTTT. Residues: CASSLAGAGNTIYF. Using reference TRBV7-8 and TRBJ1-3 for the parts outside the CDR3, the full variable domain is GAGVSQSPRYKVAKRGQDVALRCDPISGHVSLFWYQQALGQGPEFLTYFQNEAQLDKSGLPSDRFFAERPEGSVSTLKIQRTQQEDSAVYLCASSLAGAGNTIYFGEGSWLTVV.

The J gene is TRBJ1-5, the V gene TRBV2; tentatively, D is TRBD1 (6 bases). Germline-derived CDR1 and CDR2 are SNHLY and FYNNEI. V was shortened by 3 bases and J by 4 bases, with 7 bases between the two germline ends. The CDR3 contains 13 residues. The CDR3 DNA reads as TGTGCCAGCAGTGAGGACAGAAATCAGCCCCAGCATTTT. Translation: CASSEDRNQPQHF.

The V gene is TRBV29-1, the J gene TRBJ2-7; D is perhaps TRBD1 or TRBD2 (5 bases each). CDR1 and CDR2 from the germline V gene are SQVTM and ANQGSEA. Trimming left V 6 bases short and J 6 bases short, with 12 bases between. The CDR3 is 11 amino acids. The chain's CDR3 is CSVGVGVEQYF. The CDR3 region has the DNA TGCAGCGTGGGGGTGGGGGTCGAGCAGTACTTC.

The chain links TRBV28 to TRBJ2-2; TRBD2 matches at 8 bases. The CDR3 is 15 residues long. The germline CDR1 and CDR2 sequences are MDHEN and SYDVKM. After removal of 8 bases from V and 0 bases from J, the junction contained 5 bases not matched to a gene. CDR3: CASLIAGPNTGELFF. CDR3 sequence (DNA): TGTGCCAGCCTTATAGCGGGGCCGAACACCGGGGAGCTGTTTTTT.

This clonotype is medium-sized (0.01 to 0.1%) within its sample. This chain links TRBV7-8 with TRBJ1-1; no clear D. The V gene lost 1 base and the J gene lost 7 bases, with 7 bases spanning the gap. Germline assignment: CDR1 SGHVS and CDR2 FQNEAQ. This CDR3 region has 12 residues. In nucleotides, the CDR3 is TGTGCCAGCAGCTTAGGTTTACGTGAAGCTTTCTTT. This sequence encodes CASSLGLREAFF.

Concerning this clonotype: Compared with germline, one end of the junction differs, possibly owing to a read error. V and J are TRBV6-1 and TRBJ1-2, with D possibly matching TRBD1 (6 bases). Per the germline V gene, CDR1 is MNHNS and CDR2 is SASEGT. The CDR3 is made up of 15 amino acids. The CDR3 DNA reads TGTGCCAGCAGTTCACCGGGACAAGCTAACTATGGCTGCACCTTC. Protein: CASSSPGQANYGCTF.

The chain couples TRBV25-1 to TRBJ1-4; tentative D call: TRBD1 (5 bases). Trimming took 5 bases from V and 8 from J, leaving 12 bases between them. The CDR3 has 13 amino acids. Germline V gene lookup returns CDR1 MGHDK and CDR2 SYGVNS. The CDR3 coding sequence is TGTGCCAGCAGTTCACGTTGGACAGAAAAACTGTTTTTT. Translated, it gives CASSSRWTEKLFF.

At least ten counts were recorded for this clonotype. The chain is built from TRBV29-1 and TRBJ2-2; D ambiguous. Germline values: CDR1 SQVTM, CDR2 ANQGSEA. This CDR3 has 12 amino acids. Trimming shortened V by 6 bases and J by 1 base, and 6 bases separated the two germline ends. CDR3 sequence reads: CSVPGNTGELFF. CDR3 nucleotides: TGCAGCGTCCCAGGGAACACCGGGGAGCTGTTTTTT.

The rearrangement uses TRBV20-1 and TRBJ2-7; TRBD2 matches 7 bases. The V gene end was trimmed by 6 bases and the J gene end by 0 bases; junction bases not matched to a gene: 5. Looked up from germline, CDR1 is DFQATT and CDR2 is SNEGSKA (reference sequence). The CDR3 is 13 amino acids. CDR3 DNA sequence: TGCAGTGCCGCGGGAGCCCTCTCCTACGAGCAGTACTTC. Translated: CSAAGALSYEQYF.

The CDR3 DNA is TGCAGTGCTCAGCGGGGGGCCTCCACAGATACGCAGTATTTT. This sequence encodes CSAQRGASTDTQYF. The gene calls are TRBV20-1 and TRBJ2-3; 9 positions match TRBD2. CDR3 length equals 14 residues. V was clipped by 5 bases and J by 2 bases; unmatched bases: 5. CDR1 is DFQATT and CDR2 is SNEGSKA in the germline V gene (reference sequence).

This clonotype was seen ten or more times. V and J are TRBV11-2 and TRBJ2-3; a weak D match, TRBD2 (6 bases). V lost 2 bases and J 7 bases, leaving 7 bases between the germline ends. This CDR3 has 12 residues. CDR1 and CDR2 from the germline V gene are SGHAT and FQNNGV. The CDR3 sequence is CASSLTSNTQYF. DNA for the CDR3: TGTGCCAGCAGCTTAACTAGCAATACGCAGTATTTT.

By sample fraction, this clonotype is medium-sized. The chain uses TRBV7-2 and TRBJ2-7, with D possibly TRBD2 on 6 matching bases. V gave up 1 base and J gave up 3 bases, with 13 bases separating them. CDR1 is SGHTA, CDR2 FQGNSA, per germline. The CDR3 extends over 15 amino acids. This CDR3 is CASSLVRDFNYEQYF. The DNA for the CDR3 is TGTGCCAGCAGCTTAGTCCGGGACTTCAACTACGAGCAGTACTTC.

This clonotype was found many times. This chain's CDR3 is CASRINRFPYEQYF. The CDR3, as DNA: TGTGCCAGCAGAATTAACAGGTTTCCCTACGAGCAGTACTTC. The gene calls are TRBV12-3 or TRBV12-4 and TRBJ2-7, with D possibly matching TRBD1 (5 bases). The V and J ends lost 6 bases and 2 bases respectively, with 14 bases between them. The CDR3 spans 14 residues.

The chain couples TRBV12-3 or TRBV12-4 to TRBJ1-6; TRBD1 agrees at 8 bases. The V and J ends lost 6 bases and 6 bases, in that order; junction bases with no gene match: 7. The CDR3 loop spans 15 amino acids. CDR3 region: CASRSRGRGNSPLHF. In DNA, the CDR3 is TGTGCCAGCAGATCCAGGGGGCGAGGTAATTCACCCCTCCACTTT.

This clonotype turned up a few times. This chain connects TRBV10-3 to TRBJ2-7; D remains ambiguous. The germline CDR1 and CDR2 sequences are ENHRY and SYGVKD. This CDR3 has 13 amino acids. V lost 4 bases and J 0 bases, leaving 7 bases between the germline ends. CDR3 DNA: TGTGCCATCAGTGGGGTGAGCTCCTACGAGCAGTACTTC. Its protein is CAISGVSSYEQYF.

This clonotype was counted many times. This sequence joins TRBV6-5 and TRBJ2-7; D may be TRBD1 (6 bases). From germline, CDR1 is MNHEY and CDR2 SVGAGI. Trimming removed 6 bases from V and 5 bases from J, with 23 bases in between. The CDR3 has 16 amino acids. Here the CDR3 DNA reads TGTGCCAGCAGAGGCTTCGCTACAGGGCAGGGCGACGAGCAGTACTTC. Amino acids: CASRGFATGQGDEQYF.

The chain carries TRBV20-1 and TRBJ2-7, with 8 bases matching TRBD1. CDR3 length: 17 residues. The J segment lost 0 bases and the V segment lost 5 bases, leaving 15 bases of the junction unmatched. The V gene's germline CDR1 is DFQATT and CDR2 SNEGSKA (reference sequence). The CDR3 protein is CSAAKLGQGITSYEQYF. CDR3 nucleotides: TGCAGTGCTGCTAAACTCGGACAGGGCATAACCTCCTACGAGCAGTACTTC.